The 32 T cell receptor beta chains below were found in one sample sequenced in a study of T cells after yellow fever vaccination (dated by TCRdb to 2018 to 2020). Library creation used 5' RACE. These reads were obtained on an Illumina HiSeq 2500. TCRdb reran the public reads through fastp at Q25 and MiXCR, keeping productive beta chains. Duplicate CDR3 protein sequences are folded into a single record with the most common DNA and genes. For this sample the table gives hundreds of thousands of distinct CDR3 sequences, of which about 13% were detected only once. Of the sample, more than 12% is held by the ten largest clones. The treatment or condition label corresponds to: live attenuated yellow fever vaccine strain. Sequenced here: PBMCs, sampled on the day of the yellow fever booster vaccination. The receptors come from a young man who received the YFV17D yellow fever vaccine.

This chain joins TRBV12-3 or TRBV12-4 and TRBJ2-7; D ambiguous. Trimming cost V 6 bases and J 3 bases, with 15 bases left between them. CDR3 length equals 14 residues. DNA for the CDR3: TGTGCCAGCAGCCTAGGTTCTCCGGACTACGAGCAGTACTTC. Translation: CASSLGSPDYEQYF.

This clonotype was seen only a few times. CDR3 sequence (DNA): TGCAGTGCTAGAGTGCAGGGGGCGCCGAGCTATGGCTACACCTTC. Translating it yields CSARVQGAPSYGYTF. This chain uses TRBV20-1 with TRBJ1-2; TRBD1 aligns across 8 bases. Germline V gene sequence: CDR1 DFQATT, CDR2 SNEGSKA (reference sequence). The CDR3 covers 15 residues. J gave up 4 bases and V 1 base, and 8 bases lay outside the gene matches.

This clonotype showed up many times. This sequence joins TRBV20-1 and TRBJ2-1, with D perhaps matching TRBD2 (6 bases). The CDR3 totals 14 residues. Trimming pared 3 bases from V and 1 base from J, leaving 10 bases between. Germline values: CDR1 DFQATT, CDR2 SNEGSKA (reference sequence). The CDR3 is CSARPSGSYNEQFF. In DNA form, the CDR3 reads TGCAGTGCTAGGCCCAGCGGGTCCTACAATGAGCAGTTCTTC.

V usage is TRBV15 and J usage is TRBJ2-1; 9 nucleotides align to TRBD1. V trimming: 9 bases; J trimming: 1 base; junction bases outside the gene matches: 10. The CDR3 sequence is 16 residues long. Germline V gene data show CDR1 as LNHNV and CDR2 as YYDKDF (reference sequence). DNA for the CDR3: TGTGCCACGAACAGGGACAGGGTTATGTCCTACAATGAGCAGTTCTTC. Amino acids: CATNRDRVMSYNEQFF.

In this sample, this clonotype turned up a few times. The chain uses TRBV14 and TRBJ2-1; TRBD1 is a possible D gene (6 bases). Germline CDR1 reads SGHDN; CDR2 reads FVKESK. Trimming took 0 bases from V and 4 from J, leaving 19 bases between them. This CDR3 has 18 residues. The CDR3, as DNA: TGTGCCAGCAGCCAAGAAGAAGGGATAGGGACATTTTACAATGAGCAGTTCTTC. Translation gives CASSQEEGIGTFYNEQFF. Variable domain in full (rest from reference TRBV14 and TRBJ2-1): EAGVTQFPSHSVIEKGQTVTLRCDPISGHDNLYWYRRVMGKEIKFLLHFVKESKQDESGMPNNRFLAERTGGTYSTLKVQPAELEDSGVYFCASSQEEGIGTFYNEQFFGPGTRLTVL.

CDR3 residues: CATNPTDGNYEQYF. The CDR3 DNA reads as TGTGCCACCAACCCCACGGACGGAAACTACGAGCAGTACTTC. The chain links TRBV6-1 to TRBJ2-7; the D is unclear. The CDR3 is 14 amino acids. Germline values: CDR1 MNHNS, CDR2 SASEGT. Trimming left V 10 bases short and J 3 bases short, with 19 bases between.

This clonotype was seen only a few times. The V call is TRBV9, the J call TRBJ2-5; D may match TRBD1 or TRBD2 (5 bases each). The CDR3 length is 15 residues. Per germline, CDR1 SGDLS and CDR2 YYNGEE. V was clipped by 4 bases and J by 0 bases, with 13 bases between them. CDR3 loop: CASSTSVGHQETQYF. The CDR3 DNA reads TGTGCCAGCAGCACCTCCGTGGGACACCAAGAGACCCAGTACTTC.

The rearrangement links TRBV27 to TRBJ2-3; perhaps TRBD2 as D (6 bases). V lost 7 bases and J lost 5, with 10 bases in between. Germline values: CDR1 MNHEY, CDR2 SMNVEV (reference sequence). The CDR3 sequence is 12 residues long. This chain's CDR3 is CASKNSGDTQYF. CDR3 sequence (DNA): TGTGCCAGCAAAAATAGCGGAGATACGCAGTATTTT.

The J gene is TRBJ2-3, the V gene TRBV7-9; D unresolved. The CDR3 has 14 residues. CDR1 and CDR2 from the germline V gene are SEHNR and FQNEAQ (reference sequence). Trimming removed 1 base from V and 4 bases from J, with 9 bases in between. CDR3 nucleotide sequence: TGTGCCAGCAGCTTAGGGCCCCGGGCAGATACGCAGTATTTT. Translating it yields CASSLGPRADTQYF.

This clonotype was seen more than once but under ten times. V and J are TRBV6-1 and TRBJ1-2; 9 bases are a match to TRBD1. CDR3 length equals 14 residues. Germline assignment: CDR1 MNHNS and CDR2 SASEGT. V trimming: 1 base; J trimming: 5 bases; junction bases outside the gene matches: 2. The CDR3 sequence is CASSEDDRGYGYTF. DNA for the CDR3: TGTGCCAGCAGTGAAGATGACAGGGGGTATGGCTACACCTTC.

The rearrangement joins TRBV24-1 to TRBJ2-3; D perhaps matches TRBD2 (6 bases). V was cut by 8 bases and J by 0 bases, with 11 bases left in between. Germline lookup yields CDR1 KGHDR and CDR2 SFDVKD. The CDR3 runs to 14 residues. The CDR3, as DNA: TGTGCCACCAACGCTAGCGAAAGCACAGATACGCAGTATTTT. This codes for CATNASESTDTQYF.

The chain carries TRBV7-2 and TRBJ2-5, with 9 bases fitting TRBD2. Germline V gene data show CDR1 as SGHTA and CDR2 as FQGNSA. After removal of 0 bases from V and 7 bases from J, the junction contained 9 bases not matched to a gene. The CDR3 runs to 16 residues. CDR3 region: CASSLALVAGVWTQYF. The CDR3 nucleotides are TGTGCCAGCAGCTTAGCGCTGGTAGCGGGAGTTTGGACCCAGTACTTC.

This clonotype was observed a handful of times. J is TRBJ2-2 and V is TRBV5-5; possible D gene TRBD1, 6 bases. The CDR3 consists of 16 residues. Per germline, CDR1 SGHKS and CDR2 YYEKEE (reference sequence). V lost 6 bases to trimming and J lost 2 bases, with 17 bases between them. CDR3 sequence (DNA): TGTGCCAGCACCGTTTCGGGACACATCAACACCGGGGAGCTGTTTTTT. Translating it yields CASTVSGHINTGELFF. Supplemented by reference TRBV5-5 and TRBJ2-2, the full variable domain reads DAGVTQSPTHLIKTRGQQVTLRCSPISGHKSVSWYQQVLGQGPQFIFQYYEKEERGRGNFPDRFSARQFPNYSSELNVNALLLGDSALYLCASTVSGHINTGELFFGEGSRLTVL.

CDR3 DNA: TGTGCCAGCAGCGTAGCCGGTTTGGTCCCCCACAATGAGCAGTTCTTC. It is translated as CASSVAGLVPHNEQFF. This rearrangement joins TRBV9 to TRBJ2-1; D unresolved. The germline CDR1 and CDR2 sequences are SGDLS and YYNGEE. The CDR3 is made up of 16 amino acids. V lost 0 bases, J lost 5 bases, and 15 bases lay in between.

V gene TRBV28 combines with J gene TRBJ2-7; no definite D call. Germline V gene lookup returns CDR1 MDHEN and CDR2 SYDVKM. The CDR3 runs 12 residues. Trimming left V 9 bases short and J 2 bases short, with 11 bases between. The CDR3 spells CASAGKPYEQYF. Written as DNA, the CDR3 is TGTGCCAGTGCAGGAAAACCCTACGAGCAGTACTTC.

Worth noting for this clonotype: At one of its ends the junction is not consistent with the germline gene, which may arise from a read error. The V gene is TRBV12-3 or TRBV12-4, the J gene TRBJ2-1; 8 bases align to TRBD1. The CDR3 extends over 13 amino acids. CDR3 sequence: CASSLAGQGREVF. In nucleotides, the CDR3 is TGTGCCAGCAGTTTAGCCGGACAGGGTAGAGAAGTCTTC.

The genes are TRBV7-8 and TRBJ2-2; D ambiguous. The germline V gene has CDR1 SGHVS and CDR2 FQNEAQ. Trimming removed 5 bases from V and 3 bases from J, with 7 bases in between. CDR3 length: 13 amino acids. CDR3 nucleotide sequence: TGTGCCAGCAGCCCGAGTTACACCGGGGAGCTGTTTTTT. As protein: CASSPSYTGELFF. Full variable domain (missing parts from reference TRBV7-8 and TRBJ2-2): GAGVSQSPRYKVAKRGQDVALRCDPISGHVSLFWYQQALGQGPEFLTYFQNEAQLDKSGLPSDRFFAERPEGSVSTLKIQRTQQEDSAVYLCASSPSYTGELFFGEGSRLTVL.

The chain recombines TRBV12-3 or TRBV12-4 with TRBJ2-7; the match to TRBD2 covers 9 bases. The length of the CDR3 is 17 residues. With 2 bases clipped from V and 4 bases from J, the junction kept 12 bases outside the gene matches. The CDR3 reads CASSLLPRTSEGYEQYF. DNA for the CDR3: TGTGCCAGCAGTTTACTCCCGCGGACTAGCGAGGGGTACGAGCAGTACTTC.

This clonotype showed up just a few times. The chain couples TRBV4-3 to TRBJ2-5; D assignment may be TRBD1 or TRBD2 (5 bases each). The germline gives CDR1 LGHNA, CDR2 YSLEER. The V gene lost 0 bases and the J gene lost 2 bases, with 10 bases spanning the gap. This CDR3 contains 15 residues. The chain's CDR3 is CASSQDRGPQETQYF. The CDR3 DNA is TGCGCCAGCAGCCAAGATAGGGGACCGCAAGAGACCCAGTACTTC.

This clonotype turned up a few times. V and J are TRBV5-1 and TRBJ2-1, with 12 positions matching TRBD2. The ends lost 0 bases at V and 6 bases at J; junction bases unmatched: 10. CDR3 length: 18 residues. Germline V CDR1 and CDR2: SGHRS, YFSETQ. The CDR3 is CASSLAVVGLAGFNEQFF. The DNA for the CDR3 is TGCGCCAGCAGCTTGGCCGTGGTTGGACTAGCGGGATTCAATGAGCAGTTCTTC.

This clonotype has a handful of counts. V and J are TRBV20-1 and TRBJ2-7; unclear D gene. The germline gives CDR1 DFQATT, CDR2 SNEGSKA (reference sequence). CDR3 length: 12 residues. The V end lost 4 bases, the J end lost 7 bases, and 14 bases lay between the germline ends. The CDR3 DNA reads as TGCAGTGCTACCGGAGCGTCTAGAGAGCAGTACTTC. It yields the protein CSATGASREQYF.

The chain joins TRBV18 to TRBJ1-3; D is undetermined. Germline V CDR1 and CDR2: KGHSH, LQKENI. Trimming shortened V by 3 bases and J by 9 bases, and 12 bases separated the two germline ends. The CDR3 runs to 13 residues. CDR3: CASSPGRSGTIYF. The CDR3, as DNA: TGTGCCAGCTCACCGGGCAGGTCGGGCACCATATATTTT.

This clonotype was counted only a few times. V and J are TRBV20-1 and TRBJ2-7; D is unresolved. This CDR3 contains 11 residues. V was shortened by 6 bases and J by 6 bases, with 12 bases between the two germline ends. Looked up from germline, CDR1 is DFQATT and CDR2 is SNEGSKA (reference sequence). CDR3 residues: CSAGIEVEQYF. DNA of the CDR3: TGCAGTGCGGGGATCGAGGTCGAGCAGTACTTC.

This chain joins TRBV7-6 and TRBJ2-7, with 8 bases identical to TRBD2. The CDR3 has 16 amino acids. Germline CDR1 is SGHVS and CDR2 is FNYEAQ. The trim removed 4 bases at V and 6 bases at J, leaving 14 bases unmatched. CDR3 bases: TGTGCCAGCAGCTCCCGGTTGTCGGGAGGGTTAAGCGAGCAGTACTTC. As protein: CASSSRLSGGLSEQYF.

V is TRBV4-3 and J is TRBJ2-7, with a possible D match to TRBD1 (6 bases). Trimming shortened V by 4 bases and J by 5 bases, and 12 bases separated the two germline ends. Per the germline V gene, CDR1 is LGHNA and CDR2 is YSLEER. CDR3 length equals 13 residues. The CDR3: CASSRDTLDEQYF. The CDR3, as DNA: TGCGCCAGCAGCCGGGACACTTTGGACGAGCAGTACTTC.

This clonotype was seen a handful of times. The chain uses TRBV4-3 and TRBJ2-1; 7 positions match TRBD2. CDR1 and CDR2 (germline): LGHNA, YSLEER. After removal of 0 bases from V and 4 bases from J, the junction contained 9 bases not matched to a gene. CDR3 length equals 17 residues. The DNA of the CDR3 is TGCGCCAGCAGCCAAGATCCGGGCGGGGGTCTGTACAATGAGCAGTTCTTC. This encodes CASSQDPGGGLYNEQFF.

V is TRBV4-2 and J is TRBJ2-5; a possible D gene is TRBD2 (6 bases). V lost 0 bases and J lost 4, with 6 bases in between. This CDR3 is built from 13 residues. Germline V gives CDR1 LGHNA, CDR2 YNFKEQ. The CDR3 sequence: CASSQEGGETQYF. The CDR3 region has the DNA TGTGCCAGCAGCCAAGAGGGAGGAGAGACCCAGTACTTC.

In its sample, this clonotype was seen a few times. The chain is built from TRBV4-3 and TRBJ1-6; TRBD1 is a possible D gene (6 bases). In germline, CDR1 is LGHNA, CDR2 YSLEER. The CDR3 spans 13 residues. V lost 0 bases to trimming and J lost 9 bases, with 6 bases between them. The CDR3 sequence: CASSQDRGSPLHF. CDR3 sequence (DNA): TGCGCCAGCAGCCAAGACAGGGGTTCACCCCTCCACTTT.

The CDR3 DNA reads TGTGCCAGCAGCCCGACCGGGACAGGCTACAATGAGCAGTTCTTC. Translating gives CASSPTGTGYNEQFF. V and J are TRBV3-1 and TRBJ2-1, with 8 bases matching TRBD1. This CDR3 comprises 15 residues. Germline V gene data show CDR1 as LGHDT and CDR2 as YNNKEL (reference sequence). V lost 4 bases, J lost 3 bases, and 5 bases stayed unmatched.

This clonotype was observed a few times. V gene TRBV5-1 combines with J gene TRBJ1-2; TRBD1 aligns across 8 bases. This CDR3 spans 12 amino acids. Per the germline V gene, CDR1 is SGHRS and CDR2 is YFSETQ. V trimming: 1 base; J trimming: 7 bases; junction bases outside the gene matches: 0. The CDR3 loop is CASSLTGGGYTF. As DNA, the CDR3 is TGCGCCAGCAGCTTGACAGGGGGTGGCTACACCTTC. The full variable domain, completed using reference TRBV5-1 and TRBJ1-2, is KAGVTQTPRYLIKTRGQQVTLSCSPISGHRSVSWYQQTPGQGLQFLFEYFSETQRNKGNFPGRFSGRQFSNSRSEMNVSTLELGDSALYLCASSLTGGGYTFGSGTRLTVV.

The genes are TRBV2 and TRBJ2-1; D unresolved. The V and J ends lost 5 bases and 5 bases respectively, with 7 bases between them. Germline V gives CDR1 SNHLY, CDR2 FYNNEI. The CDR3 length is 12 residues. CDR3 protein: CASSTFNNEQFF. The DNA of the CDR3 is TGTGCCAGCAGTACTTTTAACAATGAGCAGTTCTTC.

The chain uses TRBV27 and TRBJ2-5; a possible D gene is TRBD2 (6 bases). Germline V gives CDR1 MNHEY, CDR2 SMNVEV (reference sequence). With 6 bases removed from V and 5 bases from J, the gap between germline ends came to 28 bases. This CDR3 spans 18 amino acids. In DNA, the CDR3 is TGTGCCAGCAGCCTATACTCTCCATGGAGGGAGTGGAGGGAGACCCAGTACTTC. This codes for CASSLYSPWREWRETQYF.